What follows are 10 T cell receptor beta chains derived from one specimen sequenced in a study of cytomegalovirus exposure and HLA in healthy donors. The PCR contained 60 Vbeta and 13 Jbeta primers. Sequenced by immunoSEQ multiplex PCR; TCRdb stores in-frame clones only, minus some. The sample lists roughly 97,000 clones, 73% seen once, with about 3.5% in the top ten. The source material was PBMCs. The origin of the receptors is a man aged 40-50 years in good health and CMV-seronegative.

This clone was seen a single time. The gene calls are TRBV6-5 and TRBJ2-7; TRBD2 is a possible D gene (5 bases). From germline, CDR1 is MNHEY and CDR2 SVGAGI. The CDR3 sequence is 14 residues long. The germline V and J ends were trimmed by 3 bases and 2 bases, with 11 bases remaining between them. CDR3 region: CASSYVGDTYEQYF. For the CDR3, the DNA is TGTGCCAGCAGTTATGTCGGGGATACCTACGAGCAGTACTTC.

DNA of the CDR3: TGTGCCAGCAGGGAACCGGGACAGGGTACGCAGTACTTC. Translated, it gives CASREPGQGTQYF. This chain connects TRBV25-1 to TRBJ2-7, with 9 bases identical to TRBD1. The CDR3 has 13 residues. CDR1 and CDR2 (germline): MGHDK, SYGVNS. The V gene end was trimmed by 6 bases and the J gene end by 9 bases; junction bases not matched to a gene: 9.

The J gene is TRBJ1-2, the V gene TRBV19, with no clear D. The germline V gene has CDR1 LNHDA and CDR2 SQIVND (reference sequence). Trimming stripped 3 bases from V and 6 bases from J, with 20 bases between. This CDR3 is 16 amino acids long. The chain's CDR3 is CASSIWREGRANGYTF. In DNA form, the CDR3 reads TGTGCCAGTAGTATCTGGAGGGAAGGTAGGGCGAATGGCTACACCTTC.

The rearrangement uses TRBV6-4 and TRBJ2-5; tentatively, D is TRBD1 (5 bases). CDR3 size: 14 residues. Germline V gene lookup returns CDR1 MRHNA and CDR2 SNTAGT. V was clipped by 5 bases and J by 5 bases, with 15 bases between them. This CDR3 is CASSRVPGMETQYF. In DNA, the CDR3 is TGTGCCAGCAGTAGGGTCCCAGGGATGGAGACCCAGTACTTC.

V is TRBV25-1 and J is TRBJ2-6; D remains ambiguous. Germline loops: CDR1 MGHDK, CDR2 SYGVNS. The CDR3 spans 16 residues. V was clipped by 4 bases and J by 2 bases, with 12 bases between them. The CDR3 region has the DNA TGTGCCAGCAGTGCAGAGATGGGCCCTGGGGCCAACGTCCTGACTTTC. Translation gives CASSAEMGPGANVLTF.

This chain joins TRBV4-1 and TRBJ1-6; D might be TRBD1 (5 bases). Trimming took off 4 bases at V and 10 bases at J, with 14 bases between the two ends. This CDR3 is 14 amino acids long. Germline-derived CDR1 and CDR2 are MGHRA and YSYEKL. CDR3 region: CASSLAGIRSPLHF. The CDR3 DNA reads TGCGCCAGCAGCCTCGCAGGGATCCGGTCACCCCTCCACTTT.

The chain recombines TRBV29-1 with TRBJ1-3; D uncertain. Germline CDR1 and CDR2: SQVTM and ANQGSEA. Trimming took off 4 bases at V and 7 bases at J, with 11 bases between the two ends. The CDR3 spans 12 residues. CDR3 amino acids: CSVGMRSNTIYF. CDR3 coding DNA: TGCAGCGTTGGTATGAGGTCCAACACCATATATTTT.

The chain links TRBV7-2 to TRBJ1-1; 9 bases map to TRBD1. The CDR3 runs 18 residues. V shed 1 base and J 0 bases; nucleotides not matched to a gene: 9. The germline CDR1 and CDR2 sequences are SGHTA and FQGNSA. Written as DNA, the CDR3 is TGTGCCAGCAGCTTAGTAGGAGGTACAGGGGGCTTGAACACTGAAGCTTTCTTT. This translates into CASSLVGGTGGLNTEAFF.

The rearrangement joins TRBV15 to TRBJ1-1; maybe TRBD1 (6 bases). V was trimmed by 2 bases and J by 6 bases, leaving 13 bases between them. Germline V gene sequence: CDR1 LNHNV, CDR2 YYDKDF (reference sequence). CDR3 length equals 14 residues. The CDR3 DNA follows: TGTGCCACCAGCAGATACAGGGATGGGCCTGAAGCTTTCTTT. Amino acid sequence: CATSRYRDGPEAFF.

The chain is built from TRBV7-8 and TRBJ1-2, with unresolved D. Germline V gene sequence: CDR1 SGHVS, CDR2 FQNEAQ. Trimming left V 3 bases short and J 2 bases short, with 4 bases between. The CDR3 sequence is 12 residues long. CDR3 nucleotides: TGTGCCAGCAGCTTCCCAAACTATGGCTACACCTTC. Its protein is CASSFPNYGYTF.